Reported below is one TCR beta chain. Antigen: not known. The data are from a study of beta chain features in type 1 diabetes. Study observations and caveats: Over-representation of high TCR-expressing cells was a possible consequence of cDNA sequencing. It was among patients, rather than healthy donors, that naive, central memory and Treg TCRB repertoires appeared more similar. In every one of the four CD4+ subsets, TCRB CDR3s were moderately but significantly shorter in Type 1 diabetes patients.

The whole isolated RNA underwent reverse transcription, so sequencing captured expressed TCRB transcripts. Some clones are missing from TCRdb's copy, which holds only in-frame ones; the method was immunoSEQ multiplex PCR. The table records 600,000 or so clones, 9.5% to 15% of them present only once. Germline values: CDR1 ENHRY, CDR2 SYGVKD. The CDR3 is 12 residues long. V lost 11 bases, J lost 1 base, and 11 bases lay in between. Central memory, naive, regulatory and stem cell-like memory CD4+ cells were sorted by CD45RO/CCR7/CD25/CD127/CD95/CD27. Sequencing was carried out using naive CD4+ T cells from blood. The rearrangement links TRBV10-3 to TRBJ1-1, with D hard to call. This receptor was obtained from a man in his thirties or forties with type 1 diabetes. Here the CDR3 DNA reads TGTGCCGTCCTCAGCGAGAACACTGAAGCTTTCTTT. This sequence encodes CAVLSENTEAFF.